Shown below are 8 T cell receptor beta chains from a single sample sequenced in a study of T cells after yellow fever vaccination. One entry per CDR3 protein results from TCRdb running MiXCR on the 5' RACE reads. The sample includes a few hundred thousand distinct CDR3 sequences, around 4.9% of them seen just once. The input for sequencing was CD4+ T cells sorted from PBMCs, taken on the day of the yellow fever booster vaccination. The receptors stem from a man younger than 35 who received the YFV17D yellow fever vaccine.

This clonotype occurred many times. The CDR3 sequence: CASSLSYGGTGELFF. CDR3 in DNA: TGCGCCAGCAGCTTGTCCTACGGGGGCACCGGGGAGCTGTTTTTT. The chain joins TRBV5-1 to TRBJ2-2, with D tentatively TRBD2 (6 bases). Germline CDR1 reads SGHRS; CDR2 reads YFSETQ. V lost 1 base and J 4 bases, leaving 11 bases between the germline ends. The CDR3 loop spans 15 amino acids.

This clonotype turned up a few times. The chain uses TRBV10-3 and TRBJ1-2, with TRBD1 as a possible D gene (6 bases). CDR1 and CDR2 from the germline V gene are ENHRY and SYGVKD. The germline V and J ends were trimmed by 2 bases and 6 bases, with 25 bases remaining between them. CDR3 length: 18 amino acids. For the CDR3, the DNA is TGTGCCATCAGTGAGATTGGGCCTATGAGGACAGAGGGAAATGGCTACACCTTC. It is translated as CAISEIGPMRTEGNGYTF.

This clonotype has ten or more counts. The chain joins TRBV20-1 to TRBJ1-6; 7 nucleotides match TRBD1. V was pared by 3 bases and J by 0 bases, with 11 bases of the junction left unmatched. Germline V CDR1 and CDR2: DFQATT, SNEGSKA (reference sequence). This CDR3 has 18 residues. The CDR3 is CSARGQNFLSSYNSPLHF. The DNA of the CDR3 is TGCAGTGCTAGGGGACAGAACTTTTTGAGCTCCTATAATTCACCCCTCCACTTT.

A few counts support this clonotype. V is TRBV5-1 and J is TRBJ2-5; D may be TRBD1 (6 bases). This CDR3 contains 12 residues. Germline V gene lookup returns CDR1 SGHRS and CDR2 YFSETQ. Trimming stripped 7 bases from V and 5 bases from J, with 12 bases between. In DNA form, the CDR3 reads TGCGCCAGCGGCACAGGGCTGGAGACCCAGTACTTC. Translation: CASGTGLETQYF. Supplemented by reference TRBV5-1 and TRBJ2-5, the full variable domain reads KAGVTQTPRYLIKTRGQQVTLSCSPISGHRSVSWYQQTPGQGLQFLFEYFSETQRNKGNFPGRFSGRQFSNSRSEMNVSTLELGDSALYLCASGTGLETQYFGPGTRLLVL.

The sample holds a few counts of this clonotype. V usage is TRBV6-5 and J usage is TRBJ1-6; D is unresolved. CDR1 and CDR2 (germline): MNHEY, SVGAGI. The germline V and J ends were trimmed by 6 bases and 9 bases, with 15 bases remaining between them. This CDR3 spans 14 amino acids. DNA for the CDR3: TGTGCCAGCAGCCCCACTTCTAGCGGTTCACCCCTCCACTTT. Its translation: CASSPTSSGSPLHF.

This clonotype has a count of ten or more. The rearrangement uses TRBV4-2 and TRBJ2-2; D is perhaps TRBD1 or TRBD2 (6 bases each). Germline CDR1 reads LGHNA; CDR2 reads YNFKEQ. The CDR3 is made up of 17 amino acids. V was clipped by 3 bases and J by 0 bases, with 14 bases between them. Here the CDR3 DNA reads TGTGCCAGCAGCCATGGCGGGACATCCGCGAACACCGGGGAGCTGTTTTTT. Amino acids: CASSHGGTSANTGELFF.

This clonotype was observed at least ten times. The V call is TRBV29-1, the J call TRBJ2-2; the D gene is possibly TRBD2 (6 bases). Trimming stripped 1 base from V and 3 bases from J, with 12 bases between. The CDR3 has 15 residues. Germline V gene sequence: CDR1 SQVTM, CDR2 ANQGSEA. CDR3 DNA sequence: TGCAGCGTTGAAGGGTCTAGCGCCCACACCGGGGAGCTGTTTTTT. The encoded protein is CSVEGSSAHTGELFF.

This clonotype was observed a few times. This chain joins TRBV5-1 and TRBJ2-1; D gene ambiguous. V shed 4 bases and J shed 4 bases, with 12 bases lying between them. This CDR3 region has 14 residues. Germline V gene lookup returns CDR1 SGHRS and CDR2 YFSETQ. The CDR3 here is CASSVQREYNEQFF. The CDR3 DNA is TGCGCCAGCAGCGTACAGCGAGAGTACAATGAGCAGTTCTTC.